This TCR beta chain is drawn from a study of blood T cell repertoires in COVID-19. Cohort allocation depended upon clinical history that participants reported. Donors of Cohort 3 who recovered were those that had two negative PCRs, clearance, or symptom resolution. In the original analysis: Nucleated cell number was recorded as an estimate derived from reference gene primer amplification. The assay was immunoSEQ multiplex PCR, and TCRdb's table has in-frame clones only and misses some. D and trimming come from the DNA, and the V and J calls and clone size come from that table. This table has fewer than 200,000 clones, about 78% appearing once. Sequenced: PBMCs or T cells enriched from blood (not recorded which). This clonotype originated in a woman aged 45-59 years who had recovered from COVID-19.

The CDR3 DNA reads TGTGCCAGCCACACTTCAGGGGGCTATCGGGCTTTCTTT. Its translation is CASHTSGGYRAFF. The V gene is TRBV28, the J gene TRBJ1-1; TRBD1 matches 8 bases. Unmatched junction bases numbered 13, after V lost 8 bases and J lost 11 bases. Germline CDR1 reads MDHEN; CDR2 reads SYDVKM. The CDR3 runs 13 residues.